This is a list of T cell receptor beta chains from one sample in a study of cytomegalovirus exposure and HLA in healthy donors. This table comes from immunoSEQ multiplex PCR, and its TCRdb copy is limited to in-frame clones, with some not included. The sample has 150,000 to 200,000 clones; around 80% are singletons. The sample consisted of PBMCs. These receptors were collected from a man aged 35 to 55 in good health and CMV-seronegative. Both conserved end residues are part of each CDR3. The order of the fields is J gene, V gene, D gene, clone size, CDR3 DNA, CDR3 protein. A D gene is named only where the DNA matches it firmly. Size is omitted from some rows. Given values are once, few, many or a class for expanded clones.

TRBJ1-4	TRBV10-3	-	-	TGTGCCATCAACTCGGGAAGAAATGAAAAACTGTTTTTT	CAINSGRNEKLFF
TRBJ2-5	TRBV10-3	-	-	TGTGCCATCAGTGACCAGGGGGAGACCCAGTACTTC	CAISDQGETQYF
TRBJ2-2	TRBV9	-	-	TGTGCCAGCAGCCCTACGGGACACAGGGCCGGGGAGCTGTTTTTT	CASSPTGHRAGELFF
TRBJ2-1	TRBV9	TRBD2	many	TGTGCCAGCAGCTCGCGGACTAGCGCGGTAAACAATGAGCAGTTCTTC	CASSSRTSAVNNEQFF
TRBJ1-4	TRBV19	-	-	TGTGCCAGTCGATCGGACAGAACTAATGAAAAACTGTTTTTT	CASRSDRTNEKLFF
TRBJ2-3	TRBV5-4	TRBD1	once	TGTGCCAGCAGCTTGGGGGCAGGGGGCATGGATACGCAGTATTTT	CASSLGAGGMDTQYF
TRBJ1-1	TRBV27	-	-	TGTGCCAGCAGTTATGAGGGTGGGAACACTGAAGCTTTCTTT	CASSYEGGNTEAFF
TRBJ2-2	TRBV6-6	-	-	TGTGCCAGCAGTTACCTCGGGACTACCGGGGAGCTGTTTTTT	CASSYLGTTGELFF
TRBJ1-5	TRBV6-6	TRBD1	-	TGTGCCAGCAGTTATTCCGGGACAGCCAACAATCAGCCCCAGCATTTT	CASSYSGTANNQPQHF
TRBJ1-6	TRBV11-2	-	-	TGTGCCAGCAGCTTAGACAGGGTATTAGAATCACCCCTCCACTTT	CASSLDRVLESPLHF
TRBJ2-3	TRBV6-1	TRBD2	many	TGTGCCAGCAGTGAACTAGCGGGAGGGCCAGATACGCAGTATTTT	CASSELAGGPDTQYF
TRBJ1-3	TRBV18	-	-	TGTGCCAGCTCACCTTTGGGGGCCGCGGAAGGAAACACCATATATTTT	CASSPLGAAEGNTIYF
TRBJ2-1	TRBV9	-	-	TGTGCCAGCAGCGTACGGGTATCGGGAGAGCAGTTCTTC	CASSVRVSGEQFF
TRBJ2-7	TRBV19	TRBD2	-	TGTGCCAGTACCACTACGACTAGCGGGGGATACGAGCAGTACTTC	CASTTTTSGGYEQYF
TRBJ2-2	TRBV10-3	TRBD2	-	TGTGCCGCTCAGGCTAGCGGGAGTGGAGACACCGGGGAGCTGTTTTTT	CAAQASGSGDTGELFF
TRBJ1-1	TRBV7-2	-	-	TGTGCCAGCAGCTTAAGGCGACGGGGATTTATGAACACTGAAGCTTTCTTT	CASSLRRRGFMNTEAFF
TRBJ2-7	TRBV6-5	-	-	TGTGCCAGCAGCCCCCAGGGGCGAACCTACGAGCAGTACTTC	CASSPQGRTYEQYF
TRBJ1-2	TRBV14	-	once	TGTGCCAGCAGCCAAGCCCAGATAAACTATGGCTACACCTTC	CASSQAQINYGYTF
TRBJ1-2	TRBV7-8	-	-	TGTGCCAGCAGCTTAGCTCAAGGGGCGCGAGGCTACACCTTC	CASSLAQGARGYTF
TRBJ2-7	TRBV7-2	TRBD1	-	TGTGCCAGCAGCCGCGCACCGGGACAGGGGGCTGACGAGCAGTACTTC	CASSRAPGQGADEQYF
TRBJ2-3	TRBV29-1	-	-	TGCAGCGGAAAACAGGGAAACACAGATACGCAGTATTTT	CSGKQGNTDTQYF
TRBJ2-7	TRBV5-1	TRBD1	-	TGCGCCAGCAGCTTGGGTCCCGGACAGGCCGGCGAGCAGTACTTC	CASSLGPGQAGEQYF
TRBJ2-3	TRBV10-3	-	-	TGTGCCATCAGTGAGCAGGGAGATACGCAGTATTTT	CAISEQGDTQYF
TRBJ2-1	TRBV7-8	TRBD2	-	TGTGCCAGCAGCCTCTTAGCGGGAACCAATGAGCAGTTCTTC	CASSLLAGTNEQFF
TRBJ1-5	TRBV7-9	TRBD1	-	TGTTCCAGCAGCTCGGGACAGGGAGGCAATCAGCCCCAGCATTTT	CSSSSGQGGNQPQHF
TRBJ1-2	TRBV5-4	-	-	TGTGCCGGGACCAAGGGGGTAGGCTATGGCTACACCTTC	CAGTKGVGYGYTF
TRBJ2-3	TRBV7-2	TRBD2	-	TGTGCCAGCAGCCAGGGACTAGGGGGCACAGATACGCAGTATTTT	CASSQGLGGTDTQYF
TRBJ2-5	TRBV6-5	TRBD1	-	TGTGCCAGCAGGGAACAGGGGGCCGGGGAGACCCAGTACTTC	CASREQGAGETQYF
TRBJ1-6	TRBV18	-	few	TGTGCCAGCTCACCTCCGGACAGTTATACTAATTCACCCCTCCACTTT	CASSPPDSYTNSPLHF
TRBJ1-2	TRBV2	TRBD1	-	TGTGCCAGCAGTAGACAGGGGGCAGATGGCTACACCTTC	CASSRQGADGYTF
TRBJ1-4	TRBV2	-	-	TGTGCCAGCAGTAGACAGCGGGTCGGTGAAAAACTGTTTTTT	CASSRQRVGEKLFF
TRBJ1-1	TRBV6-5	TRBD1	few	TGTGCCAGCAGTTATCTCCGGGACAGGAACACTGAAGCTTTCTTT	CASSYLRDRNTEAFF
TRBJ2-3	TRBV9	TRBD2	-	TGTGCCAGCAGCGTAAGGCCTCTAGCGGGGGCCCCCTCCGGCACAGATATGCAGTATTTT	CASSVRPLAGAPSGTDMQYF
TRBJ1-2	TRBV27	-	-	TGTGCCAGCAGTTTATTCGACAGGCCCCAAGGTGGCTACACCTTC	CASSLFDRPQGGYTF
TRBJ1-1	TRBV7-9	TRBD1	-	TGTGCCAGCAGCTTAGGCGGGACAGTGAACACTGAAGCTTTCTTT	CASSLGGTVNTEAFF
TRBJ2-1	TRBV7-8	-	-	TGTGCCAGCAGCTTAGATGGGCCCGGGCAGTTCTTC	CASSLDGPGQFF
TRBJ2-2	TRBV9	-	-	TGTGCCAGCAGCGTATGGTCCGGGACAACAGGCGGGGAGCTGTTTTTT	CASSVWSGTTGGELFF
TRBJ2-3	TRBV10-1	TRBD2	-	TGCGCCAGCGGAACCGGGACTAGGGATACAGATACGCAGTATTTT	CASGTGTRDTDTQYF
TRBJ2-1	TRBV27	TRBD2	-	TGTGCCAGCAGTTTCGGGACTAGCGGGGGCAGCTCCTACAATGAGCAGTTCTTC	CASSFGTSGGSSYNEQFF
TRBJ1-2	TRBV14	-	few	TGTGCCAGCAGCCATAAGCCGAGTGGAGGGAAGGACTATGGCTACACCTTC	CASSHKPSGGKDYGYTF
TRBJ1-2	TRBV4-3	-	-	TGCGCCAGCAGCCCCTCGAGTATGGCAGGGCCTACCTATGGCTACACCTTC	CASSPSSMAGPTYGYTF
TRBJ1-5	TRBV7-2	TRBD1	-	TGTGCCAGCGCGGACAGGGAGGGCCAGCCCCAGCATTTT	CASADREGQPQHF